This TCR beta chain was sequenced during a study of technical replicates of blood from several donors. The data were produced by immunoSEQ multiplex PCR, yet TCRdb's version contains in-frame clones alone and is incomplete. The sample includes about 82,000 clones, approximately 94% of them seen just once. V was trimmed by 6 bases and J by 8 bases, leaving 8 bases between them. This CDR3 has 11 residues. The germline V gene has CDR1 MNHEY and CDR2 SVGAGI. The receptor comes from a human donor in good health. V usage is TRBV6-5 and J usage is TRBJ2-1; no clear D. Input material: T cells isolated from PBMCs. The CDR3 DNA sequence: TGTGCCAGCAGGACTTCTCATGAGCAGTTCTTC. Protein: CASRTSHEQFF.